This T cell receptor beta chain was retrieved from a study of Ad26.COV2.S vaccination and SARS-CoV-2 variants. The sample holds a few counts of this clone. The target antigen is unknown. The CDR3 totals 16 residues. From germline, CDR1 is SGHNT and CDR2 YYREEE (reference sequence). J was trimmed by 5 bases and V by 3 bases; bases with no gene match: 9. This table comes from immunoSEQ multiplex PCR, and its TCRdb copy is limited to in-frame clones, with some not included. The table records about 430,000 clones, around 90% of them present only once. Study-wide findings and caveats: Similar non-spike TCR breadth was observed in recipients of vaccine and of placebo. Reportedly, after vaccination the spike-specific CD8+ and CD4+ T cell responses displayed substantial breadth.

Regarding treatment: 19 received Ad26.COV2.S at low or high dose, single or two shots; about 5 received placebo; per-sample allocation not given. Each sample was drawn 63 days after the first injection (of vaccine or placebo). The sequenced sample was peripheral blood, obtained in a trial of Ad26.COV2.S vaccine versus placebo. This receptor was taken from a person aged 18-60 years who received the Ad26.COV2.S COVID-19 vaccine or a placebo. This chain joins TRBV5-4 and TRBJ2-2; TRBD2 aligns across 8 bases. The CDR3 bases are TGTGCCAGCAGCTCCAAGGGAGCGGGAGTTACCGGGGAGCTGTTTTTT. Protein: CASSSKGAGVTGELFF.